This T cell receptor beta chain was documented in a study of T cell repertoires in cytomegalovirus infection. MiXCR, run by TCRdb on the reads, gives a single entry per CDR3 protein. The sample contains some 240,000 distinct CDR3 sequences, over 15% of which appear only once. This CDR3 region has 15 residues. V lost 4 bases and J 3 bases, leaving 15 bases between the germline ends. Germline V gene sequence: CDR1 MNHEY, CDR2 SVGAGI. Many counts were recorded for this clonotype. The clonotype was recovered from a human donor in good health (CMV status not recorded). Some clones in this sample may be carry-over from other donors' samples. The source material was CD8+ T cells from PBMCs. J is TRBJ1-1 and V is TRBV6-5; D perhaps matches TRBD1 (6 bases). The CDR3 nucleotides read TGTGCCAGCAGTTTACAACAGGGAGGGGACACTGAAGCTTTCTTT. Its protein is CASSLQQGGDTEAFF.